The 14 T cell receptor beta chains below were found in one sample sequenced in a study of blood T cell repertoires in COVID-19 (TCRdb year 2020). Library prep was done by the immunoSEQ multiplex PCR assay. TCRdb obtained this table from immuneACCESS and retained in-frame rearrangements with V and J assigned. These tables miss some clones; where compared with another copy, unresolved V genes account for less than half of the shortfall, and the remainder is unexplained. This sample lists 70,000 or so clones; 86% were detected once. 3.9% of the sample comes from the top ten. Material for sequencing was peripheral blood. Receptors originate from a man in his 70s with active COVID-19.

This rearrangement joins TRBV28 to TRBJ2-7, with D possibly being TRBD2 (5 bases). In germline, CDR1 is MDHEN, CDR2 SYDVKM. V gave up 3 bases and J gave up 2 bases, with 20 bases separating them. The CDR3 is 17 amino acids. The CDR3 is CASSFPPASLGTYEQYF. DNA of the CDR3: TGTGCCAGCAGTTTCCCCCCTGCTTCCCTCGGGACCTACGAGCAGTACTTC.

This clone has a single count. CDR3 DNA: TGCGCCAGCCAGCGGGAGGGGGCCTACAATGAGCAGTTCTTC. It translates to CASQREGAYNEQFF. This chain uses TRBV5-1 with TRBJ2-1; 10 nucleotides agree with TRBD2. Germline CDR1 reads SGHRS; CDR2 reads YFSETQ. CDR3 length: 14 residues. Germline trimming cut 7 bases from V and 2 bases from J; bases unmatched to any gene: 3.

J is TRBJ2-3 and V is TRBV24-1, with 11 bases that match TRBD2. CDR3 size: 16 residues. Germline CDR1 and CDR2: KGHDR and SFDVKD. With 10 bases clipped from V and 0 bases from J, the junction kept 8 bases outside the gene matches. The CDR3 DNA reads TGTGCCACTGGGACTAGCGGAATTCCTAGCACAGATACGCAGTATTTT. Translating gives CATGTSGIPSTDTQYF.

The rearrangement uses TRBV19 and TRBJ2-1; D gene ambiguous. Trimming stripped 2 bases from V and 8 bases from J, with 10 bases between. This CDR3 has 13 residues. Germline CDR1 is LNHDA and CDR2 is SQIVND (reference sequence). CDR3 in amino acids: CASSIPGRHEQFF. As DNA, the CDR3 is TGTGCCAGTAGTATACCGGGTCGCCATGAGCAGTTCTTC.

V usage is TRBV30 and J usage is TRBJ2-7; tentative D call: TRBD2 (7 bases). Between the trimmed V and J ends, which lost 3 bases and 4 bases, there was a span of 19 bases. From germline, CDR1 is GTSNPN and CDR2 SVGIG (reference sequence). This CDR3 is 15 amino acids long. The CDR3 region has the DNA TGTGCCTGGAGGGGGGGGCCCCAATCCGGTTACGAGCAGTACTTC. Protein product: CAWRGGPQSGYEQYF.

The rearrangement links TRBV7-2 to TRBJ2-1; TRBD2 agrees at 13 bases. The CDR3 has 16 amino acids. The V gene end was trimmed by 3 bases and the J gene end by 7 bases; junction bases not matched to a gene: 6. Per the germline V gene, CDR1 is SGHTA and CDR2 is FQGNSA. CDR3 nucleotide sequence: TGTGCCAGCAGCTTGGGACCGACTAGCGGGAGGAATGAGCAGTTCTTC. It is translated as CASSLGPTSGRNEQFF.

The chain has TRBV21-1 and TRBJ2-2; TRBD1, as called in the table, went unchecked against the DNA. TRBV21-1 has pseudogene status. The CDR3 covers 18 residues. CDR3 amino acids: CASSKRGQGGEHTGELFF. As DNA, the CDR3 is TGTGCCAGCAGCAAGCGGGGACAGGGTGGGGAACACACCGGGGAGCTGTTTTTT.

This chain connects TRBV2 to TRBJ2-1; D unresolved. The V and J ends lost 6 bases and 9 bases respectively, with 12 bases between them. The germline V gene has CDR1 SNHLY and CDR2 FYNNEI. This CDR3 spans 12 amino acids. DNA of the CDR3: TGTGCCAGCAGATCCGACACACCTGAGCAGTTCTTC. Encoded protein: CASRSDTPEQFF.

The rearrangement uses TRBV19 and TRBJ2-5; D possibly corresponds to TRBD1 (6 bases). The ends were cut back, 5 bases at V and 7 bases at J, with 14 bases in the middle. Germline V gene data show CDR1 as LNHDA and CDR2 as SQIVND (reference sequence). The CDR3 loop spans 13 amino acids. CDR3 sequence: CASSWDTPGTQYF. For the CDR3, the DNA is TGTGCCAGTAGTTGGGACACCCCAGGGACCCAGTACTTC.

The chain is built from TRBV27 and TRBJ1-5; 9 bases align to TRBD1. The junction had 5 bases not matched to a gene; V was cut back by 4 bases and J by 7 bases. The germline gives CDR1 MNHEY, CDR2 SMNVEV (reference sequence). This CDR3 contains 14 residues. The CDR3 nucleotides are TGTGCCAGCAGTTCGGGACAGGGTGGCCAGCCCCAGCATTTT. Translating gives CASSSGQGGQPQHF.

The rearrangement joins TRBV5-1 to TRBJ1-5, with TRBD1 matching over 7 bases. V lost 4 bases, J lost 3 bases, and 7 bases stayed unmatched. The CDR3 runs to 15 residues. Germline lookup yields CDR1 SGHRS and CDR2 YFSETQ. The CDR3 sequence: CASSPTDRVNQPQHF. CDR3 nucleotides: TGCGCCAGCAGCCCCACCGACAGGGTCAATCAGCCCCAGCATTTT.

This chain joins TRBV5-1 and TRBJ1-1; D gene uncertain. The CDR3 spans 13 residues. The V gene's germline CDR1 is SGHRS and CDR2 YFSETQ. The germline V and J ends were trimmed by 3 bases and 4 bases, with 10 bases remaining between them. The CDR3 bases are TGCGCCAGCAGCTCGGGTCCTACCACTGAAGCTTTCTTT. Protein: CASSSGPTTEAFF.

This chain uses TRBV19 with TRBJ2-7, with D tentatively TRBD2 (5 bases). Trimming stripped 3 bases from V and 1 base from J, with 16 bases between. Germline CDR1 LNHDA, CDR2 SQIVND (reference sequence). CDR3 length equals 16 residues. Here the CDR3 DNA reads TGTGCCAGTAGTATTCATGGGCCGGCGGGTTCCTACGAGCAGTACTTC. Translated: CASSIHGPAGSYEQYF.

The chain carries TRBV20-1 and TRBJ2-1; weak D call: TRBD1 (6 bases). CDR1 is DFQATT, CDR2 SNEGSKA, per germline (reference sequence). V was cut by 3 bases and J by 9 bases, with 12 bases left in between. CDR3 length: 12 residues. CDR3 in amino acids: CSASSQGSEQFF. CDR3 coding DNA: TGCAGTGCTAGTTCTCAGGGGAGTGAGCAGTTCTTC.